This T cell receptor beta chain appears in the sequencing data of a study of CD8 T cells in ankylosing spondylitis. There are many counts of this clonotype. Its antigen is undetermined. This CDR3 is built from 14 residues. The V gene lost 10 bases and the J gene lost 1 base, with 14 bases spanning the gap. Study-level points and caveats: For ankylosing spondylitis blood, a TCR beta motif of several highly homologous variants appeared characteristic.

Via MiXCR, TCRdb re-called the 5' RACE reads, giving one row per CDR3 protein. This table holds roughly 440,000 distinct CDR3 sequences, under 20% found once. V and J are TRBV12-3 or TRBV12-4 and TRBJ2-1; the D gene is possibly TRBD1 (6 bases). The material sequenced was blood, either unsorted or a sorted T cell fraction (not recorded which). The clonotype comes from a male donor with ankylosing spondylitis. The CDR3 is CAITIRGSYNEQFF. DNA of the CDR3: TGTGCCATTACGATCAGGGGTTCCTACAATGAGCAGTTCTTC.